Listed here is a single T cell receptor (beta chain). The data were taken from a study of blood T cell repertoires in COVID-19. Authors' processing steps: Nucleated cell counts were estimated from reference gene primer amplification. Libraries were prepared by immunoSEQ multiplex PCR; TCRdb keeps only in-frame clonotypes and omits some of them. V, J and clone size are taken as reported in that table, and D and trimming were inferred from the DNA itself. The sample records a few hundred thousand clones, just under 90% being singletons. Each recovered donor of Cohort 3 presented with two negative PCRs, clearance, or symptom resolution. The sequenced sample was PBMCs or T cells enriched from blood (not recorded which). This receptor was identified in a woman in her sixties who had recovered from COVID-19.

CDR3 DNA sequence: TGCGCCAGCAGCGGGACAGAACGCTATGGCTACACCTTC. It encodes CASSGTERYGYTF. J is TRBJ1-2 and V is TRBV5-1; the match to TRBD1 covers 7 bases. The CDR3 extends over 13 amino acids. With 4 bases clipped from V and 4 bases from J, the junction kept 4 bases outside the gene matches. Looked up from germline, CDR1 is SGHRS and CDR2 is YFSETQ.